This TCR beta chain was sequenced for a study of a mutant IDH1 vaccine in newly diagnosed glioma. To note about this clone: Antigen: not known.

Profiled with immunoSEQ multiplex PCR; TCRdb holds only in-frame clones, not every one. The table lists fewer than 95,000 clones, 75% to 85% of them singletons. Time point denoted: week 47, end of study. The study gave 300 ug of mutant IDH1 20-mer peptide per vaccine dose, with topical imiquimod. Trimming removed 3 bases from V and 6 bases from J, with 13 bases in between. CDR3 length equals 14 residues. The germline V gene has CDR1 SGHTA and CDR2 FQGNSA. The clonotype comes from a man aged 35 to 55 with glioma. The source was PBMCs, collected from a glioma patient whose treatment included an IDH1 peptide vaccine. This chain links TRBV7-2 with TRBJ2-3; D is perhaps TRBD1 (5 bases). The CDR3 is CASSFGRQPDTQYF. The CDR3 nucleotides are TGTGCCAGCAGCTTTGGACGACAGCCGGATACGCAGTATTTT.